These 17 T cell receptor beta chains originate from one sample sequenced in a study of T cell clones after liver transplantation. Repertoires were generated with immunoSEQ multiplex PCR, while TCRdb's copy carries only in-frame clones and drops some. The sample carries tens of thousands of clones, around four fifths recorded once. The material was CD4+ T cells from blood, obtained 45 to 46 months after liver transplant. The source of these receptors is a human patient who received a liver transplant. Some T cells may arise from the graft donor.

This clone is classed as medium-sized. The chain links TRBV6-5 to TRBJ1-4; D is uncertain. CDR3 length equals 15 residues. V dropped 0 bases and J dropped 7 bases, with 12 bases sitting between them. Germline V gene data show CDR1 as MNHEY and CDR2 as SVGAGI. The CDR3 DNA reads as TGTGCCAGCAGTTACTCGACTCGGTCTGCTGAAAAACTGTTTTTT. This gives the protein CASSYSTRSAEKLFF.

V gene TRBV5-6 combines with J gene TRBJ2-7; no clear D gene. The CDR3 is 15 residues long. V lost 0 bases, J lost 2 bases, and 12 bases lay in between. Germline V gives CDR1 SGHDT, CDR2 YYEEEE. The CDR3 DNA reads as TGTGCCAGCAGCTTGGTGGGGAAAAGGGCCTACGAGCAGTACTTC. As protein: CASSLVGKRAYEQYF.

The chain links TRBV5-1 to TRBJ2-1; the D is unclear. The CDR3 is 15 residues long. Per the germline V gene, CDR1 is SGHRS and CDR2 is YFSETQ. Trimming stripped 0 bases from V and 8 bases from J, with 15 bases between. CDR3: CASSLEGPQVDEQFF. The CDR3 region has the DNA TGCGCCAGCAGCTTGGAAGGGCCCCAGGTGGATGAGCAGTTCTTC.

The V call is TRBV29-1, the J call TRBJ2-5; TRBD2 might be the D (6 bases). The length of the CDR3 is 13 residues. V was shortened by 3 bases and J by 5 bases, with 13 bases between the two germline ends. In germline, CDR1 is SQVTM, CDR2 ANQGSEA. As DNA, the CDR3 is TGCAGCGTTGACACACTAGCTAGGGAGACCCAGTACTTC. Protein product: CSVDTLARETQYF.

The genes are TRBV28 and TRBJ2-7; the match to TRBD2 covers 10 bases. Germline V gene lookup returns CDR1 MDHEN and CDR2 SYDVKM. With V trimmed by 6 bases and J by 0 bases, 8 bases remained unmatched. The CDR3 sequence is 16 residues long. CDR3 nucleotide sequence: TGTGCCAGCAGAGATCTAGCGGGAGCGCCCTCCTACGAGCAGTACTTC. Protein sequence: CASRDLAGAPSYEQYF.

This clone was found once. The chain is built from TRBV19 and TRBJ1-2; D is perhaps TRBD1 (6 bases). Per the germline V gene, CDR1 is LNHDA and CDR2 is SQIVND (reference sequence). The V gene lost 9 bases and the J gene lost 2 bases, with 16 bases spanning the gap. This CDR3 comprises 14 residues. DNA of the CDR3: TGTGCCAGCACTACAGGGAATTGGAACTATGGCTACACCTTC. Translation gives CASTTGNWNYGYTF.

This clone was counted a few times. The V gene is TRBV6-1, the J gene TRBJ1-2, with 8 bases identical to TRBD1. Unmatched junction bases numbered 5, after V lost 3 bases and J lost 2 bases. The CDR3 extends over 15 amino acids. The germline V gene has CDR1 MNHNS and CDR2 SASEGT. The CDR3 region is CASSEWYRGNYGYTF. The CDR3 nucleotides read TGTGCCAGCAGTGAGTGGTACAGGGGGAACTATGGCTACACCTTC.

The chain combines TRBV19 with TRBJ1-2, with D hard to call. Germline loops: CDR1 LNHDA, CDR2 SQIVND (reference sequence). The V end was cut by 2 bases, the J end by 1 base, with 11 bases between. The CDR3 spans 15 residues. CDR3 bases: TGTGCCAGTAGTATACACGACTGGCTTAACTATGGCTACACCTTC. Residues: CASSIHDWLNYGYTF.

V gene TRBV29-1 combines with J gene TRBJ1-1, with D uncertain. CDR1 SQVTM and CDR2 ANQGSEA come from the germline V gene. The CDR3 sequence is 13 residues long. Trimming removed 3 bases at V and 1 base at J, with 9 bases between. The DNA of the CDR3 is TGCAGCGTTGACGCGGACCCGAACACTGAAGCTTTCTTT. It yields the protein CSVDADPNTEAFF.

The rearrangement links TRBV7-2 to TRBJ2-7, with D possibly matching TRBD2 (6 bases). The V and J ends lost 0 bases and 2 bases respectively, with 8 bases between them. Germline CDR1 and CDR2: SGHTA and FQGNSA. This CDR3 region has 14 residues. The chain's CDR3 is CASSLAGGPYEQYF. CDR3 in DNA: TGTGCCAGCAGCTTAGCGGGAGGACCCTACGAGCAGTACTTC.

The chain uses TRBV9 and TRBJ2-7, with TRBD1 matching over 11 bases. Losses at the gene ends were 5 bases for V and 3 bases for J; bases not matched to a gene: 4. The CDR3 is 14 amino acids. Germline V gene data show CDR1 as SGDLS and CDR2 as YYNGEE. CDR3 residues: CASRPGTGGYEQYF. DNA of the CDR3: TGTGCCAGCAGACCCGGGACAGGGGGCTACGAGCAGTACTTC.

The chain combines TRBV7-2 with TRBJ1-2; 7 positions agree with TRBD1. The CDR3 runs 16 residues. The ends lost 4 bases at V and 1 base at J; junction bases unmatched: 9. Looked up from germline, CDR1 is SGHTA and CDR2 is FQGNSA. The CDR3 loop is CASSSLRAGGNYGYTF. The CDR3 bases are TGTGCCAGCAGCTCCCTCAGGGCAGGGGGTAACTATGGCTACACCTTC.

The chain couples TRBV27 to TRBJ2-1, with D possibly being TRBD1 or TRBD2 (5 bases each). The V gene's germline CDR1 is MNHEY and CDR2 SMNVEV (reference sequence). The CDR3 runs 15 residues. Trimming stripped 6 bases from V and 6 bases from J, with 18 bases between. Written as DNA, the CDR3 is TGTGCCAGCAGGCACGGGACCCTTGGCTCCAATGAGCAGTTCTTC. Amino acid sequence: CASRHGTLGSNEQFF.

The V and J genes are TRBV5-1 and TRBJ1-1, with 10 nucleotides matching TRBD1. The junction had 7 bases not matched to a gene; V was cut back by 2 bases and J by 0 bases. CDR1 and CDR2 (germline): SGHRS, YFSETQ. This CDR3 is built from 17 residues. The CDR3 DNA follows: TGCGCCAGCAGCTTTCACGGACAGGGGGGGATGAACACTGAAGCTTTCTTT. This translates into CASSFHGQGGMNTEAFF. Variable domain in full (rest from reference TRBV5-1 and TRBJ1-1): KAGVTQTPRYLIKTRGQQVTLSCSPISGHRSVSWYQQTPGQGLQFLFEYFSETQRNKGNFPGRFSGRQFSNSRSEMNVSTLELGDSALYLCASSFHGQGGMNTEAFFGQGTRLTVV.

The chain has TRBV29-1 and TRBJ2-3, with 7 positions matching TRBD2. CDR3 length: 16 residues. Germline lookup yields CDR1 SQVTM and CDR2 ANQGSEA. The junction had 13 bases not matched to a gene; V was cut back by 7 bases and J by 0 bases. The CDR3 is CSAELVLSGSTDTQYF. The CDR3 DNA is TGCAGCGCGGAACTGGTTCTTAGCGGGAGCACAGATACGCAGTATTTT.

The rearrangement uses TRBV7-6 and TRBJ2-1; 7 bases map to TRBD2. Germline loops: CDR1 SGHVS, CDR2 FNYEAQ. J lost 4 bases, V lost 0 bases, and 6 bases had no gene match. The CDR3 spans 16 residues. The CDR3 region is CASSLAGTKTYNEQFF. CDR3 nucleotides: TGTGCCAGCAGCTTAGCCGGGACTAAGACTTACAATGAGCAGTTCTTC.

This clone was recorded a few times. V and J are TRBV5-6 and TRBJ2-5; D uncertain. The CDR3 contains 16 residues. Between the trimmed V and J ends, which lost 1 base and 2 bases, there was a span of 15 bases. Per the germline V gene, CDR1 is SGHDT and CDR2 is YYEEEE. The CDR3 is CASSLLAGVGQETQYF. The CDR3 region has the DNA TGTGCCAGCAGCTTGTTGGCAGGAGTGGGGCAAGAGACCCAGTACTTC.